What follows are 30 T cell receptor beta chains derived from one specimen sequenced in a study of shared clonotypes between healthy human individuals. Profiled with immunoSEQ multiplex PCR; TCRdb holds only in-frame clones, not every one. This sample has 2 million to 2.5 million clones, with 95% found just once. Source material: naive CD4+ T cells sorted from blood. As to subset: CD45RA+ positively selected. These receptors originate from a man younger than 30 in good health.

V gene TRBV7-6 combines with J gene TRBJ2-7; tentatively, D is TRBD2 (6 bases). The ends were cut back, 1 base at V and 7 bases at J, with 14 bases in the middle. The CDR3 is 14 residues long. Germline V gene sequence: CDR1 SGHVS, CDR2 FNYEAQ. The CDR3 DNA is TGTGCCAGCAGCTTAGATCGAAGTCGGGGGGAGCAGTACTTC. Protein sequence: CASSLDRSRGEQYF.

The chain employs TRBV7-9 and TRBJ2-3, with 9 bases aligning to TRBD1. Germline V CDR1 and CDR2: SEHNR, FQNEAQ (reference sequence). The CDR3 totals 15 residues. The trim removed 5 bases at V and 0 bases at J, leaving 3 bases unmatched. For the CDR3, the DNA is TGTGCCAGCAGCCAGACAGGGGGAAGCACAGATACGCAGTATTTT. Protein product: CASSQTGGSTDTQYF.

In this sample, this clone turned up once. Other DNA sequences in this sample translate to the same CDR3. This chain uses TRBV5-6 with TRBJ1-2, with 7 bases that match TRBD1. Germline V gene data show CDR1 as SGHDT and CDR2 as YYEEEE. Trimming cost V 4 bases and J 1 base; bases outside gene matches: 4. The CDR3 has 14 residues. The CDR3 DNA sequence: TGTGCCAGCAGCCAGGACAGGCTTAACTATGGCTACACCTTC. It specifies CASSQDRLNYGYTF.

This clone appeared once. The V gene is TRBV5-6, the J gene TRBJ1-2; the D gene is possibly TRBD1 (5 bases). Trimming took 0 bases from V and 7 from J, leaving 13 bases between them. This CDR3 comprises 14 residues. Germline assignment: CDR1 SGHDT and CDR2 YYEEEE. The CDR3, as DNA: TGTGCCAGCAGCTTGGGAATGTACGGGACTGGCTACACCTTC. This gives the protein CASSLGMYGTGYTF.

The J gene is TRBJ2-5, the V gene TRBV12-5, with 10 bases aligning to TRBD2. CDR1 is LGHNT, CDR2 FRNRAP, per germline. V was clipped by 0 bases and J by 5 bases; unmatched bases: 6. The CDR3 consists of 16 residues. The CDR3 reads CASGLVQSGGAETQYF. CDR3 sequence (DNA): TGTGCTAGTGGTTTGGTACAAAGCGGGGGGGCGGAGACCCAGTACTTC.

The CDR3 DNA reads TGTGCCAGCAGTCCCAGGGGGCTCGTAGGGCCCCTCCACTTT. Translated: CASSPRGLVGPLHF. The V call is TRBV28, the J call TRBJ1-6, with 8 bases identical to TRBD1. The V gene's germline CDR1 is MDHEN and CDR2 SYDVKM. The junction had 10 bases not matched to a gene; V was cut back by 5 bases and J by 13 bases. The length of the CDR3 is 14 residues.

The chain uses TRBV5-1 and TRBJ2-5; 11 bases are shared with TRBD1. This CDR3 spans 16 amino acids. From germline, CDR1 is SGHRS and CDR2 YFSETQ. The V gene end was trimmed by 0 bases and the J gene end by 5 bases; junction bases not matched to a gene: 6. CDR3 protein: CASSLDGTGGYETQYF. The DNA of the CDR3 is TGCGCCAGCAGCTTGGATGGGACAGGGGGTTATGAGACCCAGTACTTC.

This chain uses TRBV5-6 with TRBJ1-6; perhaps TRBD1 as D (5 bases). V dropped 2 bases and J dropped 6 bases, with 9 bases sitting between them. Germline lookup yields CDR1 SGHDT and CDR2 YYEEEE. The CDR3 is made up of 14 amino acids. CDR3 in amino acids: CASSLQDFNSPLHF. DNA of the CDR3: TGTGCCAGCAGCTTACAGGATTTTAATTCACCCCTCCACTTT.

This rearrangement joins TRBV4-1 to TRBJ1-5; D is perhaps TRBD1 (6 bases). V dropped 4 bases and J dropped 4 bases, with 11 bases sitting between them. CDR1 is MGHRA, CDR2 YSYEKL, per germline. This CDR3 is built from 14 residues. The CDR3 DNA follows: TGCGCCAGCAGCCTAAAACAGGGAAATCAGCCCCAGCATTTT. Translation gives CASSLKQGNQPQHF.

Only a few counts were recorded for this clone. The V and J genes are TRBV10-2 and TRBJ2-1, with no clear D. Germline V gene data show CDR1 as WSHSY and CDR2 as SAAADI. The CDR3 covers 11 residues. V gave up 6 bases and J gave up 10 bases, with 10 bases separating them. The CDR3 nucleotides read TGCGCCAGCAGCCGCTTTAACGAGCAGTTCTTC. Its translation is CASSRFNEQFF.

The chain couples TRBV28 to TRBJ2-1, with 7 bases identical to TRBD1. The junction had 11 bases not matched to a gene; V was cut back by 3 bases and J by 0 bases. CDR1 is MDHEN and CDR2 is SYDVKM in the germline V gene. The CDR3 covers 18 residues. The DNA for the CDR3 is TGTGCCAGCAGTTTGCTAGGGGGCCAAAAGAGCTCCTACAATGAGCAGTTCTTC. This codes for CASSLLGGQKSSYNEQFF. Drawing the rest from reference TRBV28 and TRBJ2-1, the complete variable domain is DVKVTQSSRYLVKRTGEKVFLECVQDMDHENMFWYRQDPGLGLRLIYFSYDVKMKEKGDIPEGYSVSREKKERFSLILESASTNQTSMYLCASSLLGGQKSSYNEQFFGPGTRLTVL.

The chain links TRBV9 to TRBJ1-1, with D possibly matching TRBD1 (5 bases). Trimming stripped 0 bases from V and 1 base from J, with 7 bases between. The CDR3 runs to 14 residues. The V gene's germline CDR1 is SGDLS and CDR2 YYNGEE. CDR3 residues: CASSVVQANTEAFF. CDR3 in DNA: TGTGCCAGCAGCGTAGTACAGGCGAACACTGAAGCTTTCTTT.

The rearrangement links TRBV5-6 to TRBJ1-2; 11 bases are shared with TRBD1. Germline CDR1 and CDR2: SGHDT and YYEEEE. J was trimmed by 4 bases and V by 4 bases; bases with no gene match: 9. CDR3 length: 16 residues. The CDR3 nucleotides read TGTGCCAGCAGCCTCTTTGGACAGGGGGCGGGCTATGGCTACACCTTC. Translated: CASSLFGQGAGYGYTF.

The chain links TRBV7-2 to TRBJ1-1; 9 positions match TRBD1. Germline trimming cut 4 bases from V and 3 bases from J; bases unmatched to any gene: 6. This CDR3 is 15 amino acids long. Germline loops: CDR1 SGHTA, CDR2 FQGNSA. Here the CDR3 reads CASSSMGQGHTEAFF. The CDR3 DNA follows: TGTGCCAGCAGCTCAATGGGACAGGGACACACTGAAGCTTTCTTT.

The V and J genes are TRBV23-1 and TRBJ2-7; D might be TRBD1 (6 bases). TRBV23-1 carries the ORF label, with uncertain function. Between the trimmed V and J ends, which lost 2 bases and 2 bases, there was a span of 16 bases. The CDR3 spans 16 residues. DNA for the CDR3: TGCGCCAGCAGTCAAGTCAAAGGGGGTGAAACCTACGAGCAGTACTTC. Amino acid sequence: CASSQVKGGETYEQYF.

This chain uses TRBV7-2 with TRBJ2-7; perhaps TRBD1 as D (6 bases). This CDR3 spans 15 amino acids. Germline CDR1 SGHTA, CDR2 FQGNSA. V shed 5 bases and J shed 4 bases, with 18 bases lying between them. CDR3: CASSLGTIGRYEQYF. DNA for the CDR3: TGTGCCAGCAGCCTCGGGACAATCGGGCGTTACGAGCAGTACTTC. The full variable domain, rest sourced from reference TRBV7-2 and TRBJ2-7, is GAGVSQSPSNKVTEKGKDVELRCDPISGHTALYWYRQSLGQGLEFLIYFQGNSAPDKSGLPSDRFSAERTGGSVSTLTIQRTQQEDSAVYLCASSLGTIGRYEQYFGPGTRLTVT.

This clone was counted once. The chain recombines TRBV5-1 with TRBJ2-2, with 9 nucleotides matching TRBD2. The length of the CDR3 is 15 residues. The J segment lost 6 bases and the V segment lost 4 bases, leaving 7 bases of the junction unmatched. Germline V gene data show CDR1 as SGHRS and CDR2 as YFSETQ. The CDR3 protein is CASSLSGSIPGELFF. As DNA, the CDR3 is TGCGCCAGCAGCCTTAGCGGGAGTATCCCCGGGGAGCTGTTTTTT.

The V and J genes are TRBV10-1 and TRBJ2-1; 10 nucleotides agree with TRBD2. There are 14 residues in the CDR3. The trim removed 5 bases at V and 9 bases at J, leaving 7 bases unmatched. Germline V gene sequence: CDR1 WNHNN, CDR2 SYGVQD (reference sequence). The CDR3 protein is CASSTGTSAGEQFF. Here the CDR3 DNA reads TGCGCCAGCAGTACCGGGACTAGCGCGGGTGAGCAGTTCTTC.

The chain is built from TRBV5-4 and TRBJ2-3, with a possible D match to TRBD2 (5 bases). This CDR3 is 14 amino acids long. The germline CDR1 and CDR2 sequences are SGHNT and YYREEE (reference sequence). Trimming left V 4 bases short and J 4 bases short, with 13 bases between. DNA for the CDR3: TGTGCCAGCAGCCCGGGGATCCCTGCAGATACGCAGTATTTT. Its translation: CASSPGIPADTQYF.

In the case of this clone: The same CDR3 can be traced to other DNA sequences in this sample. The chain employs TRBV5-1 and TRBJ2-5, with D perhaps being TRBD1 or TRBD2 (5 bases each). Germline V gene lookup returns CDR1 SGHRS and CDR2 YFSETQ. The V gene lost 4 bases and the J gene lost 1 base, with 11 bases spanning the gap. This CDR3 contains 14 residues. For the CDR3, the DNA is TGCGCCAGCAGCCCGTCTGGGACCCAAGAGACCCAGTACTTC. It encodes CASSPSGTQETQYF.

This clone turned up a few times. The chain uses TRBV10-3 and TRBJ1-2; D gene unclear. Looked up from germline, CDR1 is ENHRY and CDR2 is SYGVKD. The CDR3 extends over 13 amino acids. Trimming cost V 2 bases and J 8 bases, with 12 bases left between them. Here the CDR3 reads CAISEEPAGGYTF. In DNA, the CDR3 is TGTGCCATCAGTGAGGAGCCAGCGGGAGGCTACACCTTC.

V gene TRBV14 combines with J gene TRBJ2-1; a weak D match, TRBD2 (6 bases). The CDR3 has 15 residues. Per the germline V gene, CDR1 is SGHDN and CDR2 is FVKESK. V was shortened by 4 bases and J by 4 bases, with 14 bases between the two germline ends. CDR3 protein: CASSPRDSRYNEQFF. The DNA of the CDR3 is TGTGCCAGCAGCCCACGGGACTCACGTTACAATGAGCAGTTCTTC.

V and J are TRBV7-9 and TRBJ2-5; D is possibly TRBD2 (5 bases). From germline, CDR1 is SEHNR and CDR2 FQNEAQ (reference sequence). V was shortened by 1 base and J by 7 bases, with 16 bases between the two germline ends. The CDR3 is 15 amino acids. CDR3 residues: CASSLVLRPEGTQYF. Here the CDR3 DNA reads TGTGCCAGCAGCTTAGTTCTCAGGCCCGAGGGGACCCAGTACTTC.

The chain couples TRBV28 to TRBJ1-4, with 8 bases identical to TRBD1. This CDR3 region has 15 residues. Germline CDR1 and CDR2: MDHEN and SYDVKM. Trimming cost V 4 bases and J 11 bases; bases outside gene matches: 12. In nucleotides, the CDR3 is TGTGCCAGCAGTTCGTCGACAGGGGCGTCGGAGAAACTGTTTTTT. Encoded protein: CASSSSTGASEKLFF.

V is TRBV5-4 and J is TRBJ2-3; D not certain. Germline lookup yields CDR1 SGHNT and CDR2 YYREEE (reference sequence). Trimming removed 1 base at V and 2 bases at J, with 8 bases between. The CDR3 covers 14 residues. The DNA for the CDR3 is TGTGCCAGCAGCTTGCGGCAGATCACAGATACGCAGTATTTT. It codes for CASSLRQITDTQYF.

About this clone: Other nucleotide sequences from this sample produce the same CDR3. The CDR3 DNA sequence: TGTGCCAGCAGCTTGATGGGCTACGAGCAGTACTTC. It encodes CASSLMGYEQYF. The chain is built from TRBV5-6 and TRBJ2-7; D not resolved. V was cut by 1 base and J by 3 bases, with 5 bases left in between. Germline CDR1 is SGHDT and CDR2 is YYEEEE. The CDR3 loop spans 12 amino acids.

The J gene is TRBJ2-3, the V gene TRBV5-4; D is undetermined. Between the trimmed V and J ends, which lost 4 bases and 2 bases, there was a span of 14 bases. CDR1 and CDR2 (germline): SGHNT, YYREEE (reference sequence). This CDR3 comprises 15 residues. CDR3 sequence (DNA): TGTGCCAGCAGCCCCCGGACGGAGTACACAGATACGCAGTATTTT. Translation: CASSPRTEYTDTQYF.

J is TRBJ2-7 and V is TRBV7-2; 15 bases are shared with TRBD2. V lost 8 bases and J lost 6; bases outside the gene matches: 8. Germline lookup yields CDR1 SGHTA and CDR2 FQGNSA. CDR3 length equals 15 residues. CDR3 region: CASALMGLAGGEQYF. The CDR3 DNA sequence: TGTGCCAGCGCCCTAATGGGACTAGCGGGAGGCGAGCAGTACTTC. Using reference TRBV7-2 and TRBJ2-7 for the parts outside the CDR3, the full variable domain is GAGVSQSPSNKVTEKGKDVELRCDPISGHTALYWYRQSLGQGLEFLIYFQGNSAPDKSGLPSDRFSAERTGGSVSTLTIQRTQQEDSAVYLCASALMGLAGGEQYFGPGTRLTVT.

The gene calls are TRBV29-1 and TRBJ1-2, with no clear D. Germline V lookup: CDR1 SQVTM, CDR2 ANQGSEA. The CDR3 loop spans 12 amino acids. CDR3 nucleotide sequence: TGCAGTGGGGAATTTGCTAACTATGGCTACACCTTC. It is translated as CSGEFANYGYTF.

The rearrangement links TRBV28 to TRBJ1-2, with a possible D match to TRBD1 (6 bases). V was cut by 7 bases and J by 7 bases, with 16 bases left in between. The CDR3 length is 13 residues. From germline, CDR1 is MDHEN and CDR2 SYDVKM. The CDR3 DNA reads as TGTGCCAGCATGGGGAACAGGGTGATTGGCTACACCTTC. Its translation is CASMGNRVIGYTF.